The rows below give T cell receptor beta chains drawn from one sample of a study of T cells in Graves' hyperthyroidism and ophthalmopathy. TCRdb called the multiplex PCR reads again in MiXCR, with one record for every CDR3 protein. This sample has around 520,000 distinct CDR3 sequences, with roughly a quarter found just once. Sequenced: blood. The receptors were sampled from a woman in her twenties or thirties with Graves' ophthalmopathy. Each CDR3 is given with its conserved first and last residue. Each record gives: clone size, J gene, D gene, V gene, CDR3 DNA, CDR3 protein. D genes are given only for firm matches. The listing skips clone size in some rows; elsewhere it reads once, few, many or a size class.

abundance: many; j_gene: TRBJ2-4; d_gene: NA; v_gene: TRBV19; CDR3nt: TGTGCCAGTAGTATTACCAGTGTAGCCAAAAACATTCAGTACTTC; CDR3aa: CASSITSVAKNIQYF
abundance: many; j_gene: TRBJ1-2; d_gene: NA; v_gene: TRBV30; CDR3nt: TGTGCCCGGTCAGCGATTCCTAACTATGGCTACACCTTC; CDR3aa: CARSAIPNYGYTF
abundance: many; j_gene: TRBJ2-7; d_gene: NA; v_gene: TRBV27; CDR3nt: TGTGCCAGCAGTTTATTCCCGGACAGAGAGCAGTACTTC; CDR3aa: CASSLFPDREQYF
abundance: NA; j_gene: TRBJ1-2; d_gene: NA; v_gene: TRBV6-1; CDR3nt: TGTGCCAGCAGCCGGGAGACAGCCGACTATGGCTACACCTTC; CDR3aa: CASSRETADYGYTF
abundance: NA; j_gene: TRBJ1-3; d_gene: NA; v_gene: TRBV13; CDR3nt: TGTGCCAGCAGCGCGACTTCCACATGGGGAAACACCATATATTTT; CDR3aa: CASSATSTWGNTIYF
abundance: NA; j_gene: TRBJ1-5; d_gene: TRBD1; v_gene: TRBV12-3/TRBV12-4; CDR3nt: TGTGCCAGCAGTTCGCCGGGACAGTATAGCAATCAGCCCCAGCATTTT; CDR3aa: CASSSPGQYSNQPQHF
abundance: NA; j_gene: TRBJ2-5; d_gene: TRBD1; v_gene: TRBV11-1; CDR3nt: TGTGCCAGCAGCCCGACAGGGGACCCTCAAGAGACCCAGTACTTC; CDR3aa: CASSPTGDPQETQYF
abundance: NA; j_gene: TRBJ2-5; d_gene: NA; v_gene: TRBV12-3/TRBV12-4; CDR3nt: TGTGCCAGCAGTTTAGCGGTAGCCGTGGAGACCCAGTACTTC; CDR3aa: CASSLAVAVETQYF
abundance: NA; j_gene: TRBJ2-7; d_gene: NA; v_gene: TRBV6-2/TRBV6-3; CDR3nt: TGTGCCAGCAGAGACTCACAGGGACGACCCTACGAGCAGTACTTC; CDR3aa: CASRDSQGRPYEQYF
abundance: NA; j_gene: TRBJ1-1; d_gene: NA; v_gene: TRBV20-1; CDR3nt: TGCAGTGCTAGCTCCGGGTATGACACTGAAGCTTTCTTT; CDR3aa: CSASSGYDTEAFF
abundance: many; j_gene: TRBJ2-6; d_gene: NA; v_gene: TRBV6-5; CDR3nt: TGTGCCAGCAGTCCCTTGTATGTAAACGGGGCCAACGTCCTGACTTTC; CDR3aa: CASSPLYVNGANVLTF
abundance: NA; j_gene: TRBJ2-5; d_gene: TRBD1; v_gene: TRBV6-1; CDR3nt: TGTGCCAGCAGTCGACAGGGGGGCACTCAAGAGACCCAGTACTTC; CDR3aa: CASSRQGGTQETQYF
abundance: NA; j_gene: TRBJ1-2; d_gene: NA; v_gene: TRBV6-5; CDR3nt: TGTGCCAGCGTTTTTCCCTTCACCTATGGCTACACCTTC; CDR3aa: CASVFPFTYGYTF
abundance: many; j_gene: TRBJ1-1; d_gene: NA; v_gene: TRBV7-8; CDR3nt: TGTGCCAGCAGCTTATTTGGAGCCGAAGCTTTCTTT; CDR3aa: CASSLFGAEAFF
abundance: NA; j_gene: TRBJ1-5; d_gene: NA; v_gene: TRBV6-1; CDR3nt: TGTGCCAGCAGTGATTTGCCAGGCAATCAGCCCCAGCATTTT; CDR3aa: CASSDLPGNQPQHF
abundance: NA; j_gene: TRBJ2-2; d_gene: NA; v_gene: TRBV27; CDR3nt: TGTGCCAGCGTTCGGGGGATCACCGGGGAGCTGTTTTTT; CDR3aa: CASVRGITGELFF
abundance: many; j_gene: TRBJ1-2; d_gene: NA; v_gene: TRBV7-2; CDR3nt: TGTGCCAGCAGCTTAGAGAGGGCTAACTATGGCTACACCTTC; CDR3aa: CASSLERANYGYTF
abundance: many; j_gene: TRBJ2-5; d_gene: TRBD2; v_gene: TRBV6-2/TRBV6-3; CDR3nt: TGTGCCAGCAGGGGACTAGCGGGGAAAGAGACCCAGTACTTC; CDR3aa: CASRGLAGKETQYF
abundance: NA; j_gene: TRBJ1-5; d_gene: TRBD1; v_gene: TRBV9; CDR3nt: TGTGCCAGCAGTGCTGGGACAGGGTATAGTCAGCCCCAGCATTTT; CDR3aa: CASSAGTGYSQPQHF
abundance: many; j_gene: TRBJ2-7; d_gene: TRBD1; v_gene: TRBV12-3/TRBV12-4; CDR3nt: TGTGCCAGCAGACGGACAGGGGGGGACGAGCAGTACTTC; CDR3aa: CASRRTGGDEQYF
abundance: NA; j_gene: TRBJ2-5; d_gene: TRBD2; v_gene: TRBV20-1; CDR3nt: TGCAGTGCTAGAGGGTCGGGGGAGCGGGGTCCCCAAGAGACCCAGTACTTC; CDR3aa: CSARGSGERGPQETQYF
abundance: NA; j_gene: TRBJ2-2; d_gene: NA; v_gene: TRBV6-5; CDR3nt: TGTGCCAGCAGTTACCGCCCCTTCTTTAGAGGGTCCGGGGAGCTGTTTTTT; CDR3aa: CASSYRPFFRGSGELFF
abundance: many; j_gene: TRBJ2-2; d_gene: NA; v_gene: TRBV11-1; CDR3nt: TGTGCCAGCAGCTTAGCGGAGGTTTTGGACACCGGGGAGCTGTTTTTT; CDR3aa: CASSLAEVLDTGELFF
abundance: many; j_gene: TRBJ1-1; d_gene: TRBD1; v_gene: TRBV29-1; CDR3nt: TGCAGCGTCGCCGGACAGGGGGCGGACACTGAAGCTTTCTTT; CDR3aa: CSVAGQGADTEAFF
abundance: many; j_gene: TRBJ1-2; d_gene: NA; v_gene: TRBV9; CDR3nt: TGTGCCAGCAGCGATAGTCTAAGGCGGGAAGCCGGCTACACCTTC; CDR3aa: CASSDSLRREAGYTF
abundance: many; j_gene: TRBJ2-5; d_gene: NA; v_gene: TRBV12-3/TRBV12-4; CDR3nt: TGTGCCAGCAGTTTATCCAGGGCTGAGACCCAGTACTTC; CDR3aa: CASSLSRAETQYF
abundance: NA; j_gene: TRBJ2-5; d_gene: NA; v_gene: TRBV3-1; CDR3nt: TGTGCCAGCAGCACAGGGACGTGGGATCAAGAGACCCAGTACTTC; CDR3aa: CASSTGTWDQETQYF
abundance: few; j_gene: TRBJ2-5; d_gene: NA; v_gene: TRBV6-2/TRBV6-3; CDR3nt: TGTGCCAGCAGTTCAAGCGCGGAGACCCAGTACTTC; CDR3aa: CASSSSAETQYF
abundance: many; j_gene: TRBJ2-5; d_gene: NA; v_gene: TRBV30; CDR3nt: TGTGCCTGGAGTGCGGGGGGACAGGCCCAAGAGACCCAGTACTTC; CDR3aa: CAWSAGGQAQETQYF
abundance: many; j_gene: TRBJ2-7; d_gene: NA; v_gene: TRBV7-9; CDR3nt: TGTGCCAGCAGCTTAATAGGCGCCGGGGGTTACGAGCAGTACTTC; CDR3aa: CASSLIGAGGYEQYF
abundance: few; j_gene: TRBJ2-5; d_gene: NA; v_gene: TRBV20-1; CDR3nt: TGCAGTGCTAGGGGCAGCCTTCAAGAGACCCAGTACTTC; CDR3aa: CSARGSLQETQYF
abundance: NA; j_gene: TRBJ2-7; d_gene: NA; v_gene: TRBV28; CDR3nt: TGTGCCAGCAGTCCCTTCTCCTACGAGCAGTACTTC; CDR3aa: CASSPFSYEQYF
abundance: many; j_gene: TRBJ2-2; d_gene: NA; v_gene: TRBV27; CDR3nt: TGTGCCAGCAGGCAACGAGGGCTCGCGAACACCGGGGAGCTGTTTTTT; CDR3aa: CASRQRGLANTGELFF
abundance: NA; j_gene: TRBJ1-2; d_gene: NA; v_gene: TRBV9; CDR3nt: TGTGCCAGCAGCGTAGGAGGTTTCGGCTACACCTTC; CDR3aa: CASSVGGFGYTF
abundance: NA; j_gene: TRBJ2-7; d_gene: TRBD2; v_gene: TRBV10-3; CDR3nt: TGTGCCATCAGTGATTCGCGACTAGCGGTCCAGGCCGACCCGAACGAGCAGTACTTC; CDR3aa: CAISDSRLAVQADPNEQYF
abundance: many; j_gene: TRBJ1-1; d_gene: TRBD1; v_gene: TRBV6-5; CDR3nt: TGTGCCACCTCGACGCTGGACAGGGGTGCAGCTTTCTTT; CDR3aa: CATSTLDRGAAFF
abundance: many; j_gene: TRBJ2-5; d_gene: NA; v_gene: TRBV5-1; CDR3nt: TGCGCCAGCAGTCGGGGGGCGAGGGAGACCCAGTACTTC; CDR3aa: CASSRGARETQYF
abundance: many; j_gene: TRBJ1-1; d_gene: NA; v_gene: TRBV7-2; CDR3nt: TGTGCCAGCAGCTTAAGCGACGGTCATCGCGCTTTCTTT; CDR3aa: CASSLSDGHRAFF
abundance: many; j_gene: TRBJ2-7; d_gene: NA; v_gene: TRBV4-2; CDR3nt: TGTGCCAGCAGCCAAGATGTGGTGGGGGTTCAAGGCTACGAGCAGTACTTC; CDR3aa: CASSQDVVGVQGYEQYF
abundance: many; j_gene: TRBJ2-1; d_gene: TRBD2; v_gene: TRBV20-1; CDR3nt: TGCAGTGCGAGGACTAGCGGGGTCAGCTCCTACAATGAGCAGTTCTTC; CDR3aa: CSARTSGVSSYNEQFF
abundance: once; j_gene: TRBJ2-5; d_gene: NA; v_gene: TRBV6-1; CDR3nt: TGTGCCAGCGGAGGAAAGACCCAGTACTTC; CDR3aa: CASGGKTQYF
abundance: few; j_gene: TRBJ1-5; d_gene: NA; v_gene: TRBV12-3/TRBV12-4; CDR3nt: TGTGCCACCGAATGGGGTCCCGGCAATCAGCCCCAGCATTTT; CDR3aa: CATEWGPGNQPQHF
abundance: many; j_gene: TRBJ2-5; d_gene: TRBD2; v_gene: TRBV7-3; CDR3nt: TGTGCCAGCAGCTTTGGCGGGGGGGCCCAAGAGACCCAGTACTTC; CDR3aa: CASSFGGGAQETQYF
abundance: NA; j_gene: TRBJ2-7; d_gene: NA; v_gene: TRBV19; CDR3nt: TGTGCCAGTAGTATGTTTGGCATAATTGACCCGAGGGCCAGGGCGTACGAGCAGTACTTC; CDR3aa: CASSMFGIIDPRARAYEQYF
abundance: few; j_gene: TRBJ2-4; d_gene: NA; v_gene: TRBV7-8; CDR3nt: TGTGCCAGCAGCTTATGGGGCAGGATAGCCAAAAACATTCAGTACTTC; CDR3aa: CASSLWGRIAKNIQYF
abundance: many; j_gene: TRBJ1-1; d_gene: NA; v_gene: TRBV7-2; CDR3nt: TGTGCCAGCAGCTTAAGTAGACAGAGACACACTGAAGCTTTCTTT; CDR3aa: CASSLSRQRHTEAFF
abundance: NA; j_gene: TRBJ2-3; d_gene: NA; v_gene: TRBV19; CDR3nt: TGTGCCAGTAACCGAGACAGGACAGATACGCAGTATTTT; CDR3aa: CASNRDRTDTQYF
abundance: NA; j_gene: TRBJ2-7; d_gene: TRBD2; v_gene: TRBV3-1; CDR3nt: TGTGCCAGCAGCCAAGAAATAGCGGGAGGTTCCTACACCTCCTACGAGCAGTACTTC; CDR3aa: CASSQEIAGGSYTSYEQYF
abundance: many; j_gene: TRBJ1-2; d_gene: NA; v_gene: TRBV7-9; CDR3nt: TGTGCCAGCAGCTTCAGAGGGATGGGGGCAGCCTATGGCTACACCTTC; CDR3aa: CASSFRGMGAAYGYTF